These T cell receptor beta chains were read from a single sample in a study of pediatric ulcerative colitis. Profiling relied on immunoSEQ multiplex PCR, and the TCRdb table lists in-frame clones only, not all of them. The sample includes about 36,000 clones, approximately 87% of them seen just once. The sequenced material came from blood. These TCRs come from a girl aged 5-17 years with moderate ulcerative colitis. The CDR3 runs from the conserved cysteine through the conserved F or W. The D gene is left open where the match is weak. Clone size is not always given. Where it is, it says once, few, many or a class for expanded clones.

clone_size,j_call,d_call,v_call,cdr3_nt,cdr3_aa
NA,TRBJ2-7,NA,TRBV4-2,TGTGCCAGCAGCCAATTTTCCGACAGCTCTACCTACGAGCAGTACTTC,CASSQFSDSSTYEQYF
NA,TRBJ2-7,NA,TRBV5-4,TGTGCCAGCAGCTTGGATGGGACTCACTACGAGCAGTACTTC,CASSLDGTHYEQYF
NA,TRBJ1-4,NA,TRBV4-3,TGCGCCAGCAGCCAAGGGGCGGACCGCCGGGAAAAACTGTTTTTT,CASSQGADRREKLFF
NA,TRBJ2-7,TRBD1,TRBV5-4,TGTGCCAGCAGCTTGGCTCAAGGGACAGGGAACCCCTACGAGCAGTACTTC,CASSLAQGTGNPYEQYF
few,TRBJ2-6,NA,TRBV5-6,TGTGCCAGCAGCTTCCCTCCTGGGGCCAACGTCCTGACTTTC,CASSFPPGANVLTF
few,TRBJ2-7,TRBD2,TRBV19,TGTGCCAGTAGCCTTAACGGGGGGAACTCCAACGAGCAGTACTTC,CASSLNGGNSNEQYF
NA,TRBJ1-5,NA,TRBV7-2,TGTGCCAGCAGCGCAAGCCGGGACGGCAATCAGCCCCAGCATTTT,CASSASRDGNQPQHF
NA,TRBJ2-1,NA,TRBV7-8,TGTGCCAGCAGCTCCGGGACCGACTCCTACAATGAGCAGTTCTTC,CASSSGTDSYNEQFF
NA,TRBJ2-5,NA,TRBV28,TGTGCCAGCAGTGCCCGAGGGGTAAGAGGGCAAGAGACCCAGTACTTC,CASSARGVRGQETQYF
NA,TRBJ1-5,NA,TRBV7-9,TGTGCCAGCAGCTTAGCTCCCGGTAGCAATCAGCCCCAGCATTTT,CASSLAPGSNQPQHF
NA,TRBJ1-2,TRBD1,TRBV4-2,TGTGCCAGTTCCCCAACTTCGGTGGGACAGGGGGTTGGCTATGGCTACACCTTC,CASSPTSVGQGVGYGYTF
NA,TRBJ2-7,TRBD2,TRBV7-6,TGTGCCAGCAGCTCTCTAAGCGGGGGGGCGAACGAGCAGTACTTC,CASSSLSGGANEQYF
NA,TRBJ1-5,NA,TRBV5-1,TGCGCCAGCAGCTTGGACACGAATCAGCCCCAGCATTTT,CASSLDTNQPQHF
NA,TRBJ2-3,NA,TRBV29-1,TGCAGCGTAAAACACGGAACCGGCACAGATACGCAGTATTTT,CSVKHGTGTDTQYF